This TCR beta chain was sequenced during a study of T-cell reconstitution after alpha-beta-depleted transplantation in children. In its sample, this clonotype was seen a few times. V lost 2 bases to trimming and J lost 4 bases, with 12 bases between them. The CDR3 runs 15 residues. The library targeted TCRbeta and was prepared with unique molecular identifiers. TCRdb re-called the PCR reads through MiXCR, storing one row per CDR3 protein. The sample has a few hundred thousand distinct CDR3 sequences; about 9.3% are singletons. The material was PBMCs from the stem cell graft donor, obtained from the stem cell graft. This rearrangement joins TRBV12-3 or TRBV12-4 to TRBJ1-5, with a possible D match to TRBD1 (5 bases). The sequence came from a human donor who donated a stem cell graft to a child with acute lymphoblastic leukemia. CDR3 sequence (DNA): TGTGCCAGCAGTTTAAGGGGTTCGTTGAATCAGCCCCAGCATTTT. This gives the protein CASSLRGSLNQPQHF.